This is a list of T cell receptor beta chains from one sample in a study of blood T cell repertoires in COVID-19. Sequencing was performed with immunoSEQ multiplex PCR; in TCRdb, only in-frame clones are kept and a portion is missing. This table has about 330,000 clones, around 82% appearing once. Sequenced sample: peripheral blood. These receptors originate from a woman aged 45 to 65 with acute or convalescent COVID-19. CDR3s include the opening cysteine and the closing phenylalanine or tryptophan. A D gene is named only where the DNA matches it firmly. Size is omitted from some rows. Given values are once, few, many or a class for expanded clones.

j_gene,abundance,len,v_gene,d_gene,CDR3aa,CDR3nt
TRBJ1-4,once,16,TRBV4-2,NA,CASSQVGGPANEKLFF,TGTGCCAGCAGCCAAGTCGGCGGGCCGGCTAATGAAAAACTGTTTTTT
TRBJ2-5,NA,13,TRBV4-2,NA,CASSPGAPETQYF,TGTGCCAGCAGCCCTGGGGCACCCGAGACCCAGTACTTC
TRBJ2-2,NA,15,TRBV6-1,TRBD1,CASSEQGADTGELFF,TGTGCCAGCAGTGAGCAGGGGGCTGACACCGGGGAGCTGTTTTTT
TRBJ1-2,NA,15,TRBV6-5,NA,CASRPLEPTLYGYTF,TGTGCCAGCAGACCCCTCGAGCCAACCTTATATGGCTACACCTTC
TRBJ2-1,once,12,TRBV30,NA,CAWSVLGNEQFF,TGTGCCTGGAGTGTACTTGGCAATGAGCAGTTCTTC
TRBJ1-1,NA,15,TRBV6-5,TRBD1,CASSTPSTGVDEAFF,TGTGCCAGCAGTACCCCCTCAACAGGGGTGGATGAAGCTTTCTTT
TRBJ2-7,NA,15,TRBV18,TRBD2,CASSPGLAGADEQYF,TGTGCCAGCTCACCAGGACTAGCGGGAGCTGACGAGCAGTACTTC
TRBJ1-1,few,15,TRBV6-5,TRBD1,CAGTPPGQGETEAFF,TGTGCCGGGACGCCTCCGGGACAGGGCGAGACTGAAGCTTTCTTT
TRBJ1-3,NA,13,TRBV12-3/TRBV12-4,NA,CASSFSRGNTIYF,TGTGCCAGCAGTTTCTCACGGGGAAACACCATATATTTT
TRBJ1-4,NA,13,TRBV6-1,TRBD1,CASRNTGDEKLFF,TGTGCCAGCAGAAACACAGGGGACGAAAAACTGTTTTTT
TRBJ1-1,NA,13,TRBV6-5,NA,CASSQGRETEAFF,TGTGCCAGCAGCCAGGGGAGAGAAACTGAAGCTTTCTTT
TRBJ2-7,NA,14,TRBV7-2,NA,CASSLPTLPYEQYF,TGTGCCAGCAGCCTACCGACTCTACCCTACGAGCAGTACTTC
TRBJ2-3,NA,15,TRBV7-2,NA,CASSPPGHSTDTQYF,TGTGCCAGCAGCCCTCCGGGACACAGCACAGATACGCAGTATTTT
TRBJ2-3,NA,16,TRBV30,TRBD2,CAWSGQLAGKEDTQYF,TGTGCCTGGAGTGGTCAACTAGCGGGAAAAGAAGATACGCAGTATTTT
TRBJ1-2,NA,16,TRBV5-5,TRBD1,CASSATEGARNYGYTF,TGTGCCAGCAGCGCCACCGAGGGGGCGCGTAACTATGGCTACACCTTC
TRBJ2-2,NA,13,TRBV19,NA,CASSPTNTGELFF,TGTGCCAGTTCCCCCACGAACACCGGGGAGCTGTTTTTT
TRBJ2-3,NA,16,TRBV7-9,TRBD2,CASSLGASGLTDTQYF,TGTGCCAGCAGCTTAGGGGCTAGCGGTCTCACAGATACGCAGTATTTT
TRBJ1-6,few,15,TRBV7-2,TRBD1,CASSLDRGKDSPLHF,TGTGCCAGCAGCCTAGACAGGGGGAAGGATTCACCCCTCCACTTT
TRBJ2-1,NA,14,TRBV30,NA,CAWCTENSYNEQFF,TGTGCCTGGTGTACGGAGAACTCCTACAATGAGCAGTTCTTC
TRBJ2-5,NA,15,TRBV30,TRBD2,CAWTSGTSVYETQYF,TGTGCCTGGACAAGCGGGACTAGCGTTTACGAGACCCAGTACTTC
TRBJ2-2,NA,16,TRBV18,NA,CASSPRAVINTGELFF,TGTGCCAGCTCACCACGGGCAGTTATCAACACCGGGGAGCTGTTTTTT
TRBJ1-2,NA,17,TRBV19,NA,CASSKERGGNLNYGYTF,TGTGCCAGTAGTAAGGAAAGAGGGGGTAACCTTAACTATGGCTACACCTTC
TRBJ1-5,NA,15,TRBV18,TRBD1,CASSPGGQQNQPQHF,TGTGCCAGCTCACCAGGGGGACAGCAAAATCAGCCCCAGCATTTT
TRBJ1-5,NA,14,TRBV30,NA,CAWSDDIRNQPQHF,TGTGCCTGGAGCGACGACATTCGCAATCAGCCCCAGCATTTT
TRBJ2-2,few,16,TRBV4-1,NA,CASSQWGDHQAGELFF,TGCGCCAGCAGCCAATGGGGGGACCATCAGGCCGGGGAGCTGTTTTTT
TRBJ2-7,NA,13,TRBV10-3,TRBD1,CAITGQGMYEQYF,TGTGCCATCACCGGACAGGGGATGTACGAGCAGTACTTC
TRBJ2-7,NA,14,TRBV11-3,TRBD1,CASSPGTGGDEQYF,TGTGCCAGCAGCCCCGGGACAGGGGGCGACGAGCAGTACTTC
TRBJ2-5,NA,18,TRBV6-2/TRBV6-3,TRBD2,CASSTTSSTSGSRETQYF,TGTGCCAGCAGCACTACCTCCTCGACTAGCGGGAGTCGGGAGACCCAGTACTTC
TRBJ2-7,NA,14,TRBV10-2,TRBD1,CASSDLTGNDEQYF,TGCGCCAGCAGTGACCTGACAGGGAACGACGAGCAGTACTTC
TRBJ1-6,NA,17,TRBV27,NA,CASSPYRALEGNSPLHF,TGTGCCAGCAGTCCGTACAGGGCCCTTGAGGGGAATTCACCCCTCCACTTT
TRBJ1-2,NA,13,TRBV7-9,TRBD1,CASSNRGSNGYTF,TGTGCCAGCAGCAACAGGGGGAGTAATGGCTACACCTTC
TRBJ2-5,once,15,TRBV5-4,TRBD1,CASSFDTGDGETQYF,TGTGCCAGCAGCTTTGATACAGGGGACGGGGAGACCCAGTACTTC
TRBJ1-1,NA,11,TRBV20-1,TRBD1,CSARMGTVAFF,TGCAGTGCTAGGATGGGGACAGTCGCTTTCTTT
TRBJ2-1,NA,17,TRBV5-1,TRBD2,CASSLGSGGSSYNEQFF,TGCGCCAGCAGCCTGGGTAGCGGGGGAAGCTCCTACAATGAGCAGTTCTTC
TRBJ2-2,NA,18,TRBV9,TRBD2,CASSLRLAGEGGTGELFF,TGTGCCAGCAGCCTACGACTAGCGGGAGAGGGTGGAACCGGGGAGCTGTTTTTT
TRBJ2-3,NA,14,TRBV6-2/TRBV6-3,NA,CASSQGSRTDTQYF,TGTGCCAGCAGTCAGGGCTCTCGCACAGATACGCAGTATTTT
TRBJ2-1,once,15,TRBV29-1,TRBD2,CSVEGLAGRYNEQFF,TGCAGCGTTGAAGGACTAGCGGGAAGATACAATGAGCAGTTCTTC
TRBJ2-7,NA,14,TRBV5-1,TRBD2,CASSTSSGAYEQYF,TGCGCCAGCAGCACGTCTAGCGGGGCCTACGAGCAGTACTTC
TRBJ1-1,NA,13,TRBV2,NA,CASSARVGTEAFF,TGTGCCAGCAGTGCCAGGGTGGGAACTGAAGCTTTCTTT
TRBJ1-4,NA,17,TRBV15,NA,CATSRDASGATNEKLFF,TGTGCCACCAGCAGGGACGCCTCCGGGGCAACTAATGAAAAACTGTTTTTT
TRBJ2-2,once,16,TRBV2,TRBD1,CASSLGQGAYTGELFF,TGTGCCAGCAGTCTCGGACAGGGGGCTTACACCGGGGAGCTGTTTTTT
TRBJ2-7,NA,20,TRBV5-4,TRBD2,CASSPIRLAGAWAVSYEQYF,TGTGCCAGCAGCCCTATCCGACTAGCGGGAGCATGGGCCGTTTCCTACGAGCAGTACTTC
TRBJ1-4,NA,14,TRBV6-1,NA,CASSERSRGEKLFF,TGTGCCAGCAGTGAAAGGTCCCGGGGTGAAAAACTGTTTTTT
TRBJ1-1,NA,16,TRBV6-4,NA,CASSDKGRWGRTEAFF,TGTGCCAGCAGTGACAAGGGGCGTTGGGGGAGGACTGAAGCTTTCTTT
TRBJ2-5,NA,13,TRBV6-5,NA,CASTNGGQETQYF,TGTGCCAGCACAAACGGGGGGCAGGAGACCCAGTACTTC